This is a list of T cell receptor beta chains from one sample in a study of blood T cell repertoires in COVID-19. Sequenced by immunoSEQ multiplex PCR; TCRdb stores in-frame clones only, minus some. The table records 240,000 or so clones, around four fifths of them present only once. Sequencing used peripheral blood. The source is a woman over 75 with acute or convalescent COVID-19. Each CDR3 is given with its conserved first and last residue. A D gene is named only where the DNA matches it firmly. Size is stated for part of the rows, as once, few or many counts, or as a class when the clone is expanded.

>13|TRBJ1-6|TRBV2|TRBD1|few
CASVQGLGSPLHF
TGTGCCAGTGTACAGGGGCTCGGCTCACCCCTCCACTTT
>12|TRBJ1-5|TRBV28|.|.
CASRKLEQPQHF
TGTGCCAGCCGAAAGTTGGAGCAGCCCCAGCATTTT
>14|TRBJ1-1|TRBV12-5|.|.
CASGTAPSDSEAFF
TGTGCTAGTGGTACCGCCCCCTCGGACAGTGAAGCTTTCTTT
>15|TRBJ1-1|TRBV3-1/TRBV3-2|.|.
CASSQDFSGITEAFF
TGTGCCAGCAGCCAAGATTTTTCGGGGATCACTGAAGCTTTCTTT
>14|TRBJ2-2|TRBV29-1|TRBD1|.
CSAGRGQGTGELFF
TGCAGCGCCGGACGGGGACAGGGTACCGGGGAGCTGTTTTTT
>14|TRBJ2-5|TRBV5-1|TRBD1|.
CASSLTGGGETQYF
TGCGCCAGCAGCTTGACAGGGGGAGGAGAGACCCAGTACTTC
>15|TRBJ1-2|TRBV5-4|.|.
CASSLGGTSTYGYTF
TGTGCCAGCAGCTTGGGGGGGACATCTACCTATGGCTACACCTTC
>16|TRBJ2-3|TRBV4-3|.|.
CASSQDIRVSPDTQYF
TGCGCCAGCAGCCAAGATATAAGAGTGAGCCCAGATACGCAGTATTTT
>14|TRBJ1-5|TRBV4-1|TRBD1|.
CASSLTGSNQPQHF
TGCGCCAGCAGTTTGACAGGGAGCAATCAGCCCCAGCATTTT
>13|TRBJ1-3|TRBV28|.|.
CASSSSLGNTIYF
TGTGCCAGCAGTTCCTCCCTAGGAAACACCATATATTTT
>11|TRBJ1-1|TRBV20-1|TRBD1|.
CSASRGREAFF
TGCAGTGCTAGTAGGGGGCGGGAAGCTTTCTTT
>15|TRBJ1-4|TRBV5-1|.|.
CASRIATGSNEKLFF
TGCGCCAGTCGTATCGCTACAGGGTCTAATGAAAAACTGTTTTTT
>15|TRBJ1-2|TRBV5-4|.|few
CASSLRQNPQGGYTF
TGTGCCAGCAGCCTTAGACAGAACCCTCAGGGGGGCTACACCTTC
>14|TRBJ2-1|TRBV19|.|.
CASSWVWGFDEQFF
TGTGCCAGTAGTTGGGTGTGGGGCTTCGATGAGCAGTTCTTC
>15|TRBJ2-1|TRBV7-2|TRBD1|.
CASSLGTGWTNEQFF
TGTGCCAGCAGCTTAGGGACAGGATGGACAAATGAGCAGTTCTTC
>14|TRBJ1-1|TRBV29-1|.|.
CSVVGRNMNTEAFF
TGCAGCGTTGTGGGGAGGAATATGAACACTGAAGCTTTCTTT
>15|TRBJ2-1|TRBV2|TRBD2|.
CASRRGLAGGDEQFF
TGTGCCAGCAGGCGGGGACTAGCGGGGGGAGATGAGCAGTTCTTC
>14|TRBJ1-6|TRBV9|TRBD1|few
CASSAGQGYSPLHF
TGTGCCAGCAGCGCCGGACAGGGATATTCACCCCTCCACTTT
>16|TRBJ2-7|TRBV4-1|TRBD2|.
CASSQEASGASYEQYF
TGCGCCAGCAGCCAAGAGGCTAGCGGGGCCTCCTACGAGCAGTACTTC
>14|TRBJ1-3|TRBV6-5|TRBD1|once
CASRGQVRGNTIYF
TGTGCCAGCAGGGGACAGGTTCGAGGGAACACCATATATTTT
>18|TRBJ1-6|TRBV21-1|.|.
CASSNQDRPLGDNSPLHF
TGTGCCAGCAGCAACCAGGACAGGCCTCTGGGGGATAATTCACCCCTCCACTTT
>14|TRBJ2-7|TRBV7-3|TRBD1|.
CASSIDRDRREQYF
TGTGCCAGCAGCATCGACAGGGACCGGCGCGAGCAGTACTTC
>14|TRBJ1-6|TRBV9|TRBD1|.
CASSTGQYNSPLHF
TGTGCCAGCAGCACGGGACAGTATAATTCACCCCTCCACTTT
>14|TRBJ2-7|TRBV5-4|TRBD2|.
CASRIAGGHYEQYF
TGTGCCAGCAGAATAGCGGGAGGCCACTACGAGCAGTACTTC
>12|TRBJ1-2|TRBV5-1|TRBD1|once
CASGDRGSGYTF
TGCGCCAGCGGGGACAGGGGAAGCGGCTACACCTTC
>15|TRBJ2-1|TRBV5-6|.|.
CASSLGWTVIAEQFF
TGTGCCAGCAGCTTGGGGTGGACAGTTATCGCTGAGCAGTTCTTC
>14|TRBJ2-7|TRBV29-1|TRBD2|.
CSATGTSGNREQYF
TGCAGCGCGACCGGGACTAGCGGGAACCGTGAGCAGTACTTC
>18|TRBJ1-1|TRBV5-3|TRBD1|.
CARSLSNTGGSLNTEAFF
TGTGCCAGAAGCTTAAGTAATACAGGGGGCTCACTTAACACTGAAGCTTTCTTT
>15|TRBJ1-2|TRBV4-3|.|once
CASSQEFRANYGYTF
TGCGCCAGCAGCCAAGAATTCAGGGCGAACTATGGCTACACCTTC
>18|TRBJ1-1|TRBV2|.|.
CASSETPHYGSRRTEAFF
TGTGCCAGCAGTGAGACCCCCCACTACGGGTCCAGGAGGACTGAAGCTTTCTTT
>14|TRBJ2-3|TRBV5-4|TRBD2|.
CASRSGRLTDTQYF
TGTGCCAGCAGAAGCGGGAGACTGACAGATACGCAGTATTTT
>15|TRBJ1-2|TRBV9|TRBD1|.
CASSATGDLYYGYTF
TGTGCCAGCAGCGCAACAGGGGACCTCTACTATGGCTACACCTTC
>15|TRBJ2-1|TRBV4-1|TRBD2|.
CASRGAAGGRRFQFF
TGCGCCAGCAGAGGGGCTGCGGGGGGGCGACGATTTCAGTTCTTC
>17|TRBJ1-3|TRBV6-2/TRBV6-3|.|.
CASSYVVERNFGNTIYF
TGTGCCAGCAGTTACGTTGTGGAGAGGAACTTTGGGAACACCATATATTTT
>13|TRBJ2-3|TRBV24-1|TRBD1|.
CATSAGQGDTQYF
TGTGCCACCAGTGCTGGACAGGGTGATACGCAGTATTTT
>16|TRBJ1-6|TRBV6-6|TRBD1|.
CASRRDRGYYNSPLHF
TGTGCCAGCAGACGGGACAGGGGGTACTATAATTCACCCCTCCACTTT
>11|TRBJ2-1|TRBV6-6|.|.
CASSTSNEQFF
TGTGCCAGCAGCACTTCCAATGAGCAGTTCTTC
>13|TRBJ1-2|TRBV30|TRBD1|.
CAWSRMGQGMGTF
TGTGCCTGGAGTAGAATGGGACAGGGGATGGGAACCTTC
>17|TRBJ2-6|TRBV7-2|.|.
CASSLVFGGAGANVLTF
TGTGCCAGCAGCTTAGTCTTCGGAGGGGCTGGGGCCAACGTCCTGACTTTC
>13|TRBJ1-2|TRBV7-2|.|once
CASSAGVNYGYTF
TGTGCCAGCAGCGCAGGGGTTAACTATGGCTACACCTTC
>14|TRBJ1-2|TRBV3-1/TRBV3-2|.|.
CASSYSGHSIGYTF
TGTGCCAGCAGCTACTCGGGACACTCAATTGGCTACACCTTC
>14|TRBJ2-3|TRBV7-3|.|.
CAIYGSPGTDTQYF
TGTGCCATCTATGGTTCCCCCGGCACAGATACGCAGTATTTT